This entry lists 23 T cell receptor beta chains sequenced from one sample in a study of regulatory dendritic cells for organ transplantation (dated by TCRdb to the late 2010s). Sorted T cell subsets were CFSE-labeled and co-cultured for around five days with allogeneic regulatory or mature dendritic cells at a 1:10 DC:T ratio. These TCRs' antigens remain unknown. Libraries were made using the immunoSEQ multiplex PCR assay. TCRdb's version of the immuneACCESS table is confined to in-frame rearrangements and falls short of the full clone set. An unresolved V gene accounts for under half of the shortfall where checked; the remainder is of unknown origin. This sample holds about 12,000 clones; less than 70% were observed only once. The top ten constitute about 1.1% of the sample. Sequences were obtained from naive CD8+ T cells from blood cultured with dendritic cells. Explained via the paper, the cell subset or site label denotes: CD45RA+ naive T cells. The receptors derive from a human donor in good health.

This clone was recorded a few times. V is TRBV4-1 and J is TRBJ1-5, with D possibly being TRBD1 (5 bases). The CDR3 spans 15 residues. The germline V and J ends were trimmed by 3 bases and 3 bases, with 12 bases remaining between them. Germline lookup yields CDR1 MGHRA and CDR2 YSYEKL. The CDR3 DNA follows: TGCGCCAGCAGCCAGGAGGGACTCCTCAATCAGCCCCAGCATTTT. Residues: CASSQEGLLNQPQHF.

Here the CDR3 reads CASSPAPRVRTNEKLFF. DNA for the CDR3: TGTGCCAGCAGCCCTGCCCCCAGGGTTAGGACTAATGAAAAACTGTTTTTT. V gene TRBV7-9 combines with J gene TRBJ1-4; possibly TRBD1 for D (5 bases). Germline CDR1 and CDR2: SEHNR and FQNEAQ (reference sequence). The CDR3 is 17 amino acids. Trimming removed 5 bases from V and 2 bases from J, with 18 bases in between.

This clone was counted only a few times. The chain combines TRBV7-9 with TRBJ2-7, with TRBD1 identical over 7 bases. The CDR3 sequence is 16 residues long. The V gene's germline CDR1 is SEHNR and CDR2 FQNEAQ (reference sequence). V shed 6 bases, J shed 0 bases, and the junction held 11 bases outside the gene matches. CDR3 in DNA: TGTGCCAGCAGTCCTTACCTGACAGGGTCCTCCTACGAGCAGTACTTC. This codes for CASSPYLTGSSYEQYF. Full variable domain (missing parts from reference TRBV7-9 and TRBJ2-7): DTGVSQNPRHKITKRGQNVTFRCDPISEHNRLYWYRQTLGQGPEFLTYFQNEAQLEKSRLLSDRFSAERPKGSFSTLEIQRTEQGDSAMYLCASSPYLTGSSYEQYFGPGTRLTVT.

This clone has a handful of counts. This chain joins TRBV5-1 and TRBJ1-1; a possible D gene is TRBD1 (6 bases). The V gene lost 0 bases and the J gene lost 3 bases, with 6 bases spanning the gap. The CDR3 is 13 residues long. CDR1 and CDR2 from the germline V gene are SGHRS and YFSETQ. CDR3 coding DNA: TGCGCCAGCAGCTTGGGACAGGACACTGAAGCTTTCTTT. It yields the protein CASSLGQDTEAFF.

Only a few counts were recorded for this clone. V and J are TRBV9 and TRBJ2-7; unclear D gene. Germline-derived CDR1 and CDR2 are SGDLS and YYNGEE. Trimming removed 0 bases from V and 0 bases from J, with 10 bases in between. CDR3 length equals 15 residues. The CDR3 here is CASSVEAASSYEQYF. CDR3 DNA sequence: TGTGCCAGCAGCGTAGAGGCGGCCAGCTCCTACGAGCAGTACTTC.

Relative to its sample, this clone is medium-sized. The chain links TRBV5-6 to TRBJ2-7; maybe TRBD2 (5 bases). Germline CDR1 SGHDT, CDR2 YYEEEE. V dropped 2 bases and J dropped 3 bases, with 15 bases sitting between them. This CDR3 region has 15 residues. CDR3 coding DNA: TGTGCCAGCAGCTTTTACCACCGGGAAATCTACGAGCAGTACTTC. This codes for CASSFYHREIYEQYF.

The J gene is TRBJ1-5, the V gene TRBV6-5; possible D gene TRBD1, 6 bases. The germline gives CDR1 MNHEY, CDR2 SVGAGI. The CDR3 length is 14 residues. Between the trimmed V and J ends, which lost 2 bases and 7 bases, there was a span of 12 bases. The CDR3 DNA is TGTGCCAGCAGTTACGGGGCGAGGGGGCAGCCCCAGCATTTT. Its protein product is CASSYGARGQPQHF.

The chain carries TRBV29-1 and TRBJ2-4; D possibly corresponds to TRBD1 (8 bases). CDR1 and CDR2 from the germline V gene are SQVTM and ANQGSEA. CDR3 length equals 13 residues. V shed 6 bases and J shed 7 bases, with 16 bases lying between them. The chain's CDR3 is CSVLTGGGNIQYF. As DNA, the CDR3 is TGCAGCGTCTTAACAGGGGGGGGGAACATTCAGTACTTC.

The chain links TRBV4-3 to TRBJ1-3, with D perhaps matching TRBD1 (5 bases). Germline CDR1 is LGHNA and CDR2 is YSLEER. V was shortened by 0 bases and J by 2 bases, with 11 bases between the two germline ends. The CDR3 is 16 amino acids. CDR3 in DNA: TGCGCCAGCAGCCAAGATCGATTGGGGCCTGGAAACACCATATATTTT. Its protein product is CASSQDRLGPGNTIYF.

Judged by abundance, this clone is medium-sized. The CDR3 sequence is CASSLPGHYEQYF. In DNA form, the CDR3 reads TGTGCCAGCAGTTTGCCGGGACACTACGAGCAGTACTTC. The gene calls are TRBV27 and TRBJ2-7, with D possibly TRBD1 on 6 matching bases. Germline-derived CDR1 and CDR2 are MNHEY and SMNVEV (reference sequence). The germline V and J ends were trimmed by 3 bases and 3 bases, with 9 bases remaining between them. There are 13 residues in the CDR3.

The genes are TRBV5-1 and TRBJ2-7; the match to TRBD1 covers 10 bases. The CDR3 runs to 16 residues. Per the germline V gene, CDR1 is SGHRS and CDR2 is YFSETQ. Trimming cost V 2 bases and J 2 bases; bases outside gene matches: 7. CDR3 sequence (DNA): TGCGCCAGCAGCTTTTCGGGGACAGGGGCAGCCTACGAGCAGTACTTC. This gives the protein CASSFSGTGAAYEQYF.

This rearrangement joins TRBV7-3 to TRBJ2-1; TRBD1 might be the D (6 bases). V dropped 3 bases and J dropped 3 bases, with 15 bases sitting between them. This CDR3 contains 16 residues. The germline gives CDR1 SGHTA, CDR2 FQGTGA. Here the CDR3 DNA reads TGTGCCAGCAGCTTCTCACTGGGGGCAAACTACAATGAGCAGTTCTTC. Its translation is CASSFSLGANYNEQFF.

The J gene is TRBJ2-5, the V gene TRBV11-3; 11 positions agree with TRBD2. V shed 4 bases and J 5 bases; nucleotides not matched to a gene: 12. Germline-derived CDR1 and CDR2 are SGHNT and YENEEA. The CDR3 contains 17 residues. The CDR3: CASSSRLAGTYWETQYF. CDR3 nucleotide sequence: TGTGCCAGCAGCTCCCGACTAGCGGGGACTTACTGGGAGACCCAGTACTTC.

The rearrangement joins TRBV13 to TRBJ2-4, with 9 positions matching TRBD1. The CDR3 spans 16 residues. The V gene's germline CDR1 is PRHDT and CDR2 FYEKMQ (reference sequence). Germline trimming cut 4 bases from V and 6 bases from J; bases unmatched to any gene: 10. DNA of the CDR3: TGTGCCAGCAGCTCCCGGGGAATGACAGGGGGAAACATTCAGTACTTC. Residues: CASSSRGMTGGNIQYF.

This rearrangement joins TRBV7-2 to TRBJ2-7; 14 nucleotides agree with TRBD2. V lost 5 bases to trimming and J lost 5 bases; unmatched junction nucleotides: 14. There are 18 residues in the CDR3. Germline V lookup: CDR1 SGHTA, CDR2 FQGNSA. CDR3 protein: CASSPEGRTSGGMNEQYF. The CDR3 DNA reads TGTGCCAGCAGCCCTGAAGGGCGGACTAGCGGGGGGATGAACGAGCAGTACTTC.

This clone was counted only a few times. The V gene is TRBV19, the J gene TRBJ2-1; TRBD2 matches at 10 bases. CDR3 size: 16 residues. Germline assignment: CDR1 LNHDA and CDR2 SQIVND (reference sequence). Trimming removed 9 bases from V and 4 bases from J; junction bases left unmatched: 12. This CDR3 is CASTIWASGGYNEQFF. The CDR3 DNA reads as TGTGCCAGCACCATTTGGGCTAGCGGGGGTTACAATGAGCAGTTCTTC.

The chain employs TRBV4-1 and TRBJ2-5, with 12 bases fitting TRBD2. V was pared by 2 bases and J by 3 bases, with 4 bases of the junction left unmatched. CDR3 size: 16 residues. Per germline, CDR1 MGHRA and CDR2 YSYEKL. The DNA for the CDR3 is TGCGCCAGCAGCCAATGGCCTAGCGGGGGGGAAGAGACCCAGTACTTC. This codes for CASSQWPSGGEETQYF.

The chain uses TRBV7-9 and TRBJ1-2; no definite D call. Germline CDR1 and CDR2: SEHNR and FQNEAQ (reference sequence). V was cut by 2 bases and J by 0 bases, with 13 bases left in between. The length of the CDR3 is 16 residues. In DNA form, the CDR3 reads TGTGCCAGCAGCTTAATAACAGTAAGCTCTAACTATGGCTACACCTTC. As protein: CASSLITVSSNYGYTF.

The chain has TRBV5-8 and TRBJ2-5; the match to TRBD1 covers 8 bases. Germline CDR1 reads SGHTS; CDR2 reads YDEGEE. This CDR3 region has 17 residues. The V gene end was trimmed by 0 bases and the J gene end by 2 bases; junction bases not matched to a gene: 9. This CDR3 is CASSLGTGWIRQETQYF. The CDR3 DNA follows: TGTGCCAGCAGCTTGGGGACAGGGTGGATCCGGCAAGAGACCCAGTACTTC.

This clone was detected only a few times. The chain carries TRBV5-1 and TRBJ2-2; TRBD1 aligns across 8 bases. V shed 0 bases, J shed 2 bases, and the junction held 3 bases outside the gene matches. The CDR3 sequence is 16 residues long. The germline V gene has CDR1 SGHRS and CDR2 YFSETQ. Here the CDR3 DNA reads TGCGCCAGCAGCTTGGGACAGGGGCACAACACCGGGGAGCTGTTTTTT. This sequence encodes CASSLGQGHNTGELFF.

V is TRBV11-2 and J is TRBJ2-7; D is perhaps TRBD2 (6 bases). Trimming removed 3 bases at V and 4 bases at J, with 10 bases between. Germline values: CDR1 SGHAT, CDR2 FQNNGV. This CDR3 comprises 13 residues. CDR3 nucleotides: TGTGCCAGCAGCTTGGGCGGGAATTACGAGCAGTACTTC. Encoded protein: CASSLGGNYEQYF. Full variable domain (missing parts from reference TRBV11-2 and TRBJ2-7): EAGVAQSPRYKIIEKRQSVAFWCNPISGHATLYWYQQILGQGPKLLIQFQNNGVVDDSQLPKDRFSAERLKGVDSTLKIQPAKLEDSAVYLCASSLGGNYEQYFGPGTRLTVT.

This clone was detected a few times. The V gene is TRBV4-1, the J gene TRBJ2-5; TRBD2 might be the D (6 bases). Per the germline V gene, CDR1 is MGHRA and CDR2 is YSYEKL. V was pared by 1 base and J by 3 bases, with 9 bases between. CDR3 size: 14 residues. CDR3 residues: CASSQGRLEETQYF. The CDR3 DNA follows: TGCGCCAGCAGCCAAGGGCGACTAGAAGAGACCCAGTACTTC.

This clone was seen a handful of times. The chain joins TRBV13 to TRBJ2-7, with a tentative D call TRBD1 (7 bases). Per germline, CDR1 PRHDT and CDR2 FYEKMQ (reference sequence). The CDR3 covers 16 residues. V was pared by 0 bases and J by 2 bases, with 14 bases between. The CDR3 bases are TGTGCCAGCAGCTTAGGGGCAGGGGGGCCCCCCTACGAGCAGTACTTC. It encodes CASSLGAGGPPYEQYF.